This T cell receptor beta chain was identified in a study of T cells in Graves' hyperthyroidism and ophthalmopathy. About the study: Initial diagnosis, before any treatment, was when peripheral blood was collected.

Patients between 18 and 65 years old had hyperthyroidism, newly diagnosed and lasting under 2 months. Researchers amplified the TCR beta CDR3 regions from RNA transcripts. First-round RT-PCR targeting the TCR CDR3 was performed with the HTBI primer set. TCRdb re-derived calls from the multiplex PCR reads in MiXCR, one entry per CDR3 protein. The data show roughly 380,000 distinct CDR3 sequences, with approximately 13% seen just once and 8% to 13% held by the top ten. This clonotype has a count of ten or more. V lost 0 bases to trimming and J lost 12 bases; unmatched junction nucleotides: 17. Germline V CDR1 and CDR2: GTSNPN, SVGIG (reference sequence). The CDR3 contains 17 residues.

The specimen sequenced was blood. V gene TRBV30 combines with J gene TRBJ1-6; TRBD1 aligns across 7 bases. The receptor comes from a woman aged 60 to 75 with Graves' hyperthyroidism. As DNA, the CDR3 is TGTGCCTGGAGTGTTCGGCTAACTCTAAAGACAGGGCTACCCCTCCACTTT. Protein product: CAWSVRLTLKTGLPLHF.